These 18 T cell receptor beta chains originate from one sample sequenced in a study of T cell responses to AZD1222 COVID-19 vaccine. Profiled with immunoSEQ multiplex PCR; TCRdb holds only in-frame clones, not every one. This table has 150,000 or so clones, about 91% appearing once. The sample in question was peripheral blood, obtained on day 0 of AZD1222 vaccination. These TCRs come from an adult in good health.

The chain uses TRBV30 and TRBJ2-5; 7 nucleotides line up with TRBD1. CDR1 and CDR2 (germline): GTSNPN, SVGIG (reference sequence). V shed 7 bases, J shed 5 bases, and the junction held 10 bases outside the gene matches. The CDR3 runs to 13 residues. CDR3 sequence (DNA): TGTGCCTCAGGGGCAGGGGGACGGGAGACCCAGTACTTC. It specifies CASGAGGRETQYF.

The chain carries TRBV5-1 and TRBJ2-1; perhaps TRBD1 as D (5 bases). Germline lookup yields CDR1 SGHRS and CDR2 YFSETQ. The CDR3 has 16 residues. The V end was cut by 4 bases, the J end by 3 bases, with 17 bases between. Here the CDR3 reads CASSQQAALLYNEQFF. Here the CDR3 DNA reads TGCGCCAGCAGCCAACAGGCCGCCCTGCTCTACAATGAGCAGTTCTTC.

The rearrangement joins TRBV27 to TRBJ1-5; D may be TRBD1 (5 bases). CDR3 length: 13 amino acids. Trimming stripped 1 base from V and 5 bases from J, with 6 bases between. Germline CDR1 MNHEY, CDR2 SMNVEV (reference sequence). The CDR3 is CASSLYRYQPQHF. CDR3 DNA: TGTGCCAGCAGTTTATACAGGTATCAGCCCCAGCATTTT.

With respect to this clone: The junction departs from germline at one end; a sequencing error may be responsible. Within the sample, other DNA sequences also encode this same CDR3. The V gene is TRBV12-3 or TRBV12-4, the J gene TRBJ1-3, with no clear D. CDR3 length: 12 amino acids. The DNA of the CDR3 is TGTGCCAGCAGTTTAGGTGGATACACCATATATTTT. Its protein is CASSLGGYTIYF.

This chain uses TRBV4-3 with TRBJ2-3; no firm D call. The CDR3 contains 15 residues. V was clipped by 7 bases and J by 6 bases, with 20 bases between them. Germline values: CDR1 LGHNA, CDR2 YSLEER. This chain's CDR3 is CASKADIRAEDTQYF. The CDR3 DNA reads TGCGCCAGCAAGGCTGATATCCGGGCCGAGGATACGCAGTATTTT.

The rearrangement joins TRBV7-8 to TRBJ1-4; maybe TRBD1 (5 bases). The germline V gene encodes CDR1 SGHVS and CDR2 FQNEAQ. Trimming left V 0 bases short and J 5 bases short, with 7 bases between. This CDR3 comprises 14 residues. CDR3 sequence reads: CASSLAYRNEKLFF. DNA of the CDR3: TGTGCCAGCAGCTTAGCTTACAGGAATGAAAAACTGTTTTTT. Full variable domain (rest looked up from reference TRBV7-8 and TRBJ1-4): GAGVSQSPRYKVAKRGQDVALRCDPISGHVSLFWYQQALGQGPEFLTYFQNEAQLDKSGLPSDRFFAERPEGSVSTLKIQRTQQEDSAVYLCASSLAYRNEKLFFGSGTQLSVL.

This clone was detected only a few times. The CDR3 DNA is TGTGCCATACAGGGGGGAAGCAATCAGCCCCAGCATTTT. Translation: CAIQGGSNQPQHF. This rearrangement joins TRBV19 to TRBJ1-5; 8 nucleotides match TRBD1. Germline trimming cut 10 bases from V and 1 base from J; bases unmatched to any gene: 3. The CDR3 consists of 13 residues. Germline V lookup: CDR1 LNHDA, CDR2 SQIVND (reference sequence).

CDR3 DNA sequence: TGTGCCAGCAGTTACTCGAGAAGGGGGAACACTGAAGCTTTCTTT. It specifies CASSYSRRGNTEAFF. The chain uses TRBV6-5 and TRBJ1-1; a possible D gene is TRBD1 (5 bases). V was shortened by 0 bases and J by 1 base, with 9 bases between the two germline ends. Looked up from germline, CDR1 is MNHEY and CDR2 is SVGAGI. The CDR3 extends over 15 amino acids.

The chain employs TRBV9 and TRBJ1-6, with no clear D. The germline gives CDR1 SGDLS, CDR2 YYNGEE. The CDR3 is 14 amino acids. Trimming stripped 3 bases from V and 7 bases from J, with 11 bases between. CDR3 sequence (DNA): TGTGCCAGCAGCGAAGATTACGGAAATTCACCCCTCCACTTT. Translation: CASSEDYGNSPLHF. The whole variable domain, remainder taken from reference TRBV9 and TRBJ1-6, is DSGVTQTPKHLITATGQRVTLRCSPRSGDLSVYWYQQSLDQGLQFLIQYYNGEERAKGNILERFSAQQFPDLHSELNLSSLELGDSALYFCASSEDYGNSPLHFGNGTRLTVT.

The chain links TRBV20-1 to TRBJ1-5; D gene ambiguous. The CDR3 runs 13 residues. The germline V gene has CDR1 DFQATT and CDR2 SNEGSKA (reference sequence). V dropped 3 bases and J dropped 5 bases, with 11 bases sitting between them. CDR3: CSASPQYDQPQHF. The CDR3 region has the DNA TGCAGTGCTAGTCCACAATACGATCAGCCCCAGCATTTT.

The chain links TRBV5-6 to TRBJ2-3; D uncertain. The CDR3 covers 15 residues. Germline V gene sequence: CDR1 SGHDT, CDR2 YYEEEE. V lost 1 base, J lost 0 bases, and 9 bases lay in between. The CDR3, as DNA: TGTGCCAGCAGCTTGTTACCTACTAGCACAGATACGCAGTATTTT. This codes for CASSLLPTSTDTQYF.

The chain uses TRBV3-1 (or the pseudogene TRBV3-2) and TRBJ2-3, with D hard to call. The CDR3 spans 16 residues. Per germline, CDR1 LGHDT and CDR2 YNNKEL (reference sequence). The ends were cut back, 0 bases at V and 6 bases at J, with 16 bases in the middle. This chain's CDR3 is CASSQEGQVPADTQYF. CDR3 DNA: TGTGCCAGCAGCCAAGAAGGTCAGGTGCCGGCTGATACGCAGTATTTT.

The rearrangement joins TRBV7-2 to TRBJ2-4; TRBD1 aligns across 11 bases. The V segment lost 1 base and the J segment 3 bases; nucleotides outside the gene matches: 5. The CDR3 runs to 17 residues. Germline lookup yields CDR1 SGHTA and CDR2 FQGNSA. The CDR3, as DNA: TGTGCCAGCAGCTTAGAAACCGGGACAGGGGGCAAAAACATTCAGTACTTC. This sequence encodes CASSLETGTGGKNIQYF.

In its sample, this clone was seen once. The gene calls are TRBV6-2 or TRBV6-3 and TRBJ1-2; D call uncertain. V lost 2 bases to trimming and J lost 5 bases, with 6 bases between them. Germline V lookup: CDR1 MNHEY, CDR2 SVGEGT. The CDR3 loop spans 12 amino acids. The chain's CDR3 is CASSYSSYGYTF. The CDR3 nucleotides read TGTGCCAGCAGTTACAGCTCATATGGCTACACCTTC.

The chain joins TRBV30 to TRBJ2-1; 10 bases line up with TRBD2. The CDR3 length is 16 residues. The trim removed 0 bases at V and 8 bases at J, leaving 10 bases unmatched. Looked up from germline, CDR1 is GTSNPN and CDR2 is SVGIG (reference sequence). DNA for the CDR3: TGTGCCTGGAGTGTATGGGGGGCTAGCGGGAGTGATGAGCAGTTCTTC. Translation: CAWSVWGASGSDEQFF.

This clone was found once. The chain combines TRBV5-8 with TRBJ1-6, with 7 bases fitting TRBD1. CDR1 is SGHTS, CDR2 YDEGEE, per germline. The CDR3 consists of 12 residues. Losses at the gene ends were 4 bases for V and 14 bases for J; bases not matched to a gene: 6. The CDR3 nucleotides read TGTGCCAGCAGCGGGGGACAGTTCACCCTCCACTTT. Protein sequence: CASSGGQFTLHF.

The chain joins TRBV7-2 to TRBJ2-5; 10 positions match TRBD1. The junction had 13 bases not matched to a gene; V was cut back by 4 bases and J by 5 bases. Germline lookup yields CDR1 SGHTA and CDR2 FQGNSA. CDR3 length: 17 amino acids. CDR3 DNA: TGTGCCAGCAGCTCAGGGGGCCGACAGGGGGCAGGGGAGACCCAGTACTTC. Its translation is CASSSGGRQGAGETQYF.

The rearrangement joins TRBV19 to TRBJ1-1; no reliable D call. The germline gives CDR1 LNHDA, CDR2 SQIVND (reference sequence). This CDR3 is 13 amino acids long. Trimming removed 6 bases at V and 1 base at J, with 9 bases between. The CDR3 DNA sequence: TGTGCCAGTAGCCCCGCAGGGAACACTGAAGCTTTCTTT. This sequence encodes CASSPAGNTEAFF.